This TCR beta chain is drawn from a study of blood T cells in healthy people across ages. This clonotype was seen a handful of times. Sample donors were healthy Caucasian individuals that came from Russia, aged roughly 6 to 100. This CDR3 comprises 14 residues. Trimming pared 2 bases from V and 4 bases from J, leaving 12 bases between. Primers used in a second PCR of roughly 6 to 11 cycles were a sample-barcoded 5' primer and a J-beta primer mix. Each cDNA was tagged by a template-switch adaptor containing 12 random nucleotides. TCRdb passed the 5' RACE reads through MiXCR, listing each CDR3 protein once. The data hold 900,000 to 950,000 distinct CDR3 sequences, with about 28% observed a single time. The same data also contributed to another study, on T cells of mothers and their children.

Sequenced sample: blood. This chain uses TRBV12-3 or TRBV12-4 with TRBJ2-7; unclear D gene. This clonotype originated in a woman aged 40 to 55 in good health. The CDR3 sequence is CASSLRGVGYEQYF. CDR3 coding DNA: TGTGCCAGCAGTTTACGTGGGGTGGGGTACGAGCAGTACTTC.